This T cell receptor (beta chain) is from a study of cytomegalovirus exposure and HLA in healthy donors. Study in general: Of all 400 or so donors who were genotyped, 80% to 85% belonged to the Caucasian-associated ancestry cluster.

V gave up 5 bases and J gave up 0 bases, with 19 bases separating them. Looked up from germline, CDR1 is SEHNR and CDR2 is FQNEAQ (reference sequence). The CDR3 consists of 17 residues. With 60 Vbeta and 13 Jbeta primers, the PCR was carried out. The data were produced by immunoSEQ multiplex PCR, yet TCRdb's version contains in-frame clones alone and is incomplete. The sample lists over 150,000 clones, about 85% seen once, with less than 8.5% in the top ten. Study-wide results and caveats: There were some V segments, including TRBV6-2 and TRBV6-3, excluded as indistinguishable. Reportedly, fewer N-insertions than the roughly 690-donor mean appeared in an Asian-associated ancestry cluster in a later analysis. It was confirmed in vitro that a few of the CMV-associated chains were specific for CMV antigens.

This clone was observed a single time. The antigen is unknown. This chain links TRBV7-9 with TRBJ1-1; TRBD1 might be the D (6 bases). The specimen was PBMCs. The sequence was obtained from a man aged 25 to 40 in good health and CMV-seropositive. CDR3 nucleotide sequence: TGTGCCAGCAGCCTAGGAGGGGGAGGGCATATGAACACTGAAGCTTTCTTT. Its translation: CASSLGGGGHMNTEAFF.